The T cell receptor beta chain under discussion was sequenced for a study of tumor and adjacent non-tumor tissue in lung cancer. Study results and limitations: Compared with tumor, normal lung showed significantly lower TCR diversity.

The library came from three nested PCR rounds adapted from ARM-PCR protocols. TCRdb reprocessed the multiplex PCR reads via MiXCR and lists one record per CDR3 protein. The table records about 43,000 distinct CDR3 sequences, over 55% of them present only once. For this clonotype: Its antigen is unknown. An end of the junction differs from the germline gene, which may be a read error.

RNA was extracted from bulk tissue without any cell sorting. This non-tumor lung sample came from over 3 cm beyond the tumor edge. The CDR3 has 16 amino acids. Per germline, CDR1 MNHEY and CDR2 SVGAGI. The chain recombines TRBV6-5 with TRBJ1-3; possibly TRBD1 for D (6 bases). This clonotype originated in a man in his fifties with non-small cell lung cancer. Sample: distant non-tumor lung tissue. The CDR3 DNA reads TGCGCCAGCACTGCCACGACAGGACCTCTTGGAAACAACATATATTTT. The encoded protein is CASTATTGPLGNNIYF.